Listed below are T cell receptor beta chains from one sample, sequenced in a study of beta chain features in type 1 diabetes. TCRdb's table, derived via immunoSEQ multiplex PCR, lists solely in-frame clones and lacks some. The table records 450,000 to 550,000 clones, 30% of them present only once. The sequenced material came from naive CD4+ T cells from blood. The receptors shown here come from a man younger than 35 in good health. CDR3s include the opening cysteine and the closing phenylalanine or tryptophan. The D gene is left open where the match is weak. Clone size is not always given. Where it is, it says once, few, many or a class for expanded clones.

v_call	clone_size	d_call	j_call	cdr3_nt	cdr3_aa
TRBV11-2	-	TRBD1	TRBJ2-1	TGTGCCAGCAGCTTAGCCGGGACAGGGGTGAATGAGCAGTTCTTC	CASSLAGTGVNEQFF
TRBV4-3	-	TRBD2	TRBJ2-7	TGCGCCAGCAGCCAGGCCCTAGCGGGATCCTACGAGCAGTACTTC	CASSQALAGSYEQYF
TRBV30	-	TRBD2	TRBJ2-4	TGTGCCTGGAGTGTTAAACTAGCGGGAGGGAACATTCAGTACTTC	CAWSVKLAGGNIQYF
TRBV29-1	-	-	TRBJ2-4	TGCAGCGTTGTACAGGTTGGGCTAGCCAAAAACATTCAGTACTTC	CSVVQVGLAKNIQYF
TRBV2	-	-	TRBJ2-1	TGTGCCAGCAGTGGTCGAGGGAATTCCTACAATGAGCAGTTCTTC	CASSGRGNSYNEQFF
TRBV7-2	-	-	TRBJ2-1	TGTGCCAGCAGCTTCCGGTACTCCTACAATGAGCAGTTCTTC	CASSFRYSYNEQFF
TRBV7-6	-	-	TRBJ2-7	TGTGCCAGCAGCCAAACTAGTAGTGGAGCCTACGAGCAGTACTTC	CASSQTSSGAYEQYF
TRBV5-1	-	-	TRBJ2-1	TGCGCCAGCAGCGCGGGGGGACAGAGCTCCTACAATGAGCAGTTCTTC	CASSAGGQSSYNEQFF
TRBV6-5	-	TRBD1	TRBJ1-1	TGTGCCAGCAGTCGACAGGGACCGAACACTGAAGCTTTCTTT	CASSRQGPNTEAFF
TRBV13	few	TRBD1	TRBJ2-7	TGTGCCAGCAGCCTCCGGGACAGGACCTACGAGCAGTACTTC	CASSLRDRTYEQYF
TRBV6-5	few	TRBD1	TRBJ2-5	TGTGCCAGCAGCCGGGACAGGCAAGAGACCCAGTACTTC	CASSRDRQETQYF
TRBV7-2	-	-	TRBJ2-1	TGTGCCAGCAGCTTAGTTTTCAGCTCCTACAATGAGCAGTTCTTC	CASSLVFSSYNEQFF
TRBV10-3	-	-	TRBJ2-7	TGTGCCATCAGTGAGCAGACAGGAGGCTACGAGCAGTACTTC	CAISEQTGGYEQYF
TRBV15	few	-	TRBJ2-5	TGTGCCACCAGCGCGGGGTCCCAAGAGACCCAGTACTTC	CATSAGSQETQYF
TRBV2	-	TRBD2	TRBJ2-1	TGTGCCAGCAGTGGCGGGGGGCGCGGGTCCTACAATGAGCAGTTCTTC	CASSGGGRGSYNEQFF
TRBV2	few	-	TRBJ1-2	TGTGCCAGCAGTGAAGGGACAGAGAGAGAAGTTTACACCTTC	CASSEGTEREVYTF
TRBV5-1	few	-	TRBJ2-5	TGCGCCAGCAGCCCCTCGGTGGTAAAGACCCAGTACTTC	CASSPSVVKTQYF
TRBV6-5	once	TRBD2	TRBJ2-7	TGTGCCAGCTTCCCGAGCGGGGGTCGCTCCTACGAGCAGTACTTC	CASFPSGGRSYEQYF
TRBV28	few	TRBD2	TRBJ2-5	TGTGCCAGCAGTTTATGGGGGAGGGAAGAGACCCAGTACTTC	CASSLWGREETQYF
TRBV27	-	-	TRBJ2-7	TGTGCCAGCAGCCCGGGACGGTCCTACGAGCAGTACTTC	CASSPGRSYEQYF
TRBV15	-	-	TRBJ2-7	TGTGCCACCAGCAGAGATAAGGCTTCCTACGAGCAGTACTTC	CATSRDKASYEQYF
TRBV30	-	-	TRBJ2-7	TGTGCCTGGAGTGCACCCTACGAGCAGTACTTC	CAWSAPYEQYF
TRBV29-1	-	TRBD2	TRBJ2-7	TGCAGCGTTGAAGATAGGGCTAGCGGTTCCTACGAGCAGTACTTC	CSVEDRASGSYEQYF
TRBV4-1	few	-	TRBJ2-7	TGCGCCAGCAGCCCGTTATGGCGTTCCAACGAGCAGTACTTC	CASSPLWRSNEQYF
TRBV30	-	-	TRBJ2-7	TGTGCCTGGGAAACCACCGGGTCCCCGAACTACGAGCAGTACTTC	CAWETTGSPNYEQYF
TRBV9	few	-	TRBJ1-2	TGTGCCAGCAGCCCCTCCGGGACTACGCACTATGGCTACACCTTC	CASSPSGTTHYGYTF
TRBV9	few	TRBD2	TRBJ2-3	TGTGCCAGCAGCGTACAGCGGGAGGGTTGGACAGATACGCAGTATTTT	CASSVQREGWTDTQYF
TRBV30	once	TRBD1	TRBJ2-7	TGTGCCTGGAGTCCCCTGCCGGAGACAGGGGGGTACGAGCAGTACTTC	CAWSPLPETGGYEQYF
TRBV7-2	-	-	TRBJ1-1	TGTGCCAGCAGCTTTTACAGGAACACTGAAGCTTTCTTT	CASSFYRNTEAFF
TRBV6-6	-	-	TRBJ2-7	TGTGCCAGCAGTTCCTCCTCTCAGGGCCACGAGCAGTACTTC	CASSSSSQGHEQYF